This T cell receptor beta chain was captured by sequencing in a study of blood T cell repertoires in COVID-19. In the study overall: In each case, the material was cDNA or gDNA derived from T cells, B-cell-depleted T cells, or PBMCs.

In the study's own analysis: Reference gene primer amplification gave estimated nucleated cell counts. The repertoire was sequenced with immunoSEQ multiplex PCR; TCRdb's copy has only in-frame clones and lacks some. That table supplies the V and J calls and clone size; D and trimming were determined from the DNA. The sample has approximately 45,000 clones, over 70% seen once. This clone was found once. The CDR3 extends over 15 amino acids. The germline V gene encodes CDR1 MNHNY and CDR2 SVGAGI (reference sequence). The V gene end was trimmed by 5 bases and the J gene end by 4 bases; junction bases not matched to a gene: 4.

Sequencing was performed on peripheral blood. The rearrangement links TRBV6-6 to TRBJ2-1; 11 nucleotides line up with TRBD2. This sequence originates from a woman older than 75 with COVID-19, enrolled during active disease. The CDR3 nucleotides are TGTGCCAGCAGTCCCACTAGCGGGAGTTACAATGAGCAGTTCTTC. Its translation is CASSPTSGSYNEQFF.